Listed below are T cell receptor beta chains from one sample, sequenced in a study of early T cells in non-severe SARS-CoV-2 infection. TCRdb re-analysed the 5' RACE reads in MiXCR, keeping a single row per CDR3 protein. The repertoire holds 65,000 to 85,000 distinct CDR3 sequences, with around 10% as singletons. Sequencing input: whole blood. The source of these receptors is an adult who was a healthcare worker with PCR-confirmed SARS-CoV-2 infection or an uninfected control (not recorded which). Both conserved end residues are part of each CDR3. D genes are given only for firm matches. Some rows mark clone size as missing; the rest say once, few, many or name a class of expanded clone.

V gene: TRBV7-9
clone size: many
J gene: TRBJ2-5
D gene: TRBD1
CDR3 protein: CASSPEQGYQETQYF

V gene: TRBV5-1
clone size: NA
J gene: TRBJ1-3
D gene: NA
CDR3 protein: CASSGGRGAENTIYF

V gene: TRBV7-9
clone size: few
J gene: TRBJ2-4
D gene: NA
CDR3 protein: CASSLSASPGKSAKNIQYF

V gene: TRBV6-6
clone size: few
J gene: TRBJ1-2
D gene: NA
CDR3 protein: CASIPASTPNYGYTF

V gene: TRBV5-1
clone size: few
J gene: TRBJ2-7
D gene: NA
CDR3 protein: CASCRSLNYEQYF

V gene: TRBV5-1
clone size: many
J gene: TRBJ2-3
D gene: NA
CDR3 protein: CASSLVRTTDTQYF

V gene: TRBV7-2
clone size: many
J gene: TRBJ2-6
D gene: NA
CDR3 protein: CASSSGSGANVLTF

V gene: TRBV5-1
clone size: many
J gene: TRBJ2-7
D gene: TRBD1
CDR3 protein: CASSSGQGYEQYF

V gene: TRBV7-9
clone size: many
J gene: TRBJ2-1
D gene: TRBD2
CDR3 protein: CASSYGAGDYNEQFF

V gene: TRBV4-1
clone size: many
J gene: TRBJ2-7
D gene: TRBD2
CDR3 protein: CASSQDQRGYEQYF

V gene: TRBV29-1
clone size: few
J gene: TRBJ2-1
D gene: NA
CDR3 protein: CSVATSRSEQFF

V gene: TRBV19
clone size: many
J gene: TRBJ2-7
D gene: NA
CDR3 protein: CASSTSGQFHEQYF

V gene: TRBV12-3/TRBV12-4
clone size: NA
J gene: TRBJ2-5
D gene: NA
CDR3 protein: CASSPVGTMYQESQYF

V gene: TRBV7-2
clone size: few
J gene: TRBJ1-1
D gene: NA
CDR3 protein: CASSLTQYMNTEAFF

V gene: TRBV2
clone size: many
J gene: TRBJ2-6
D gene: NA
CDR3 protein: CASSGRKRGFANVLTF

V gene: TRBV20-1
clone size: many
J gene: TRBJ1-1
D gene: NA
CDR3 protein: CSAAPDSGNTEAFF

V gene: TRBV12-3/TRBV12-4
clone size: few
J gene: TRBJ2-7
D gene: NA
CDR3 protein: CASSLDQTGVAYEQYF

V gene: TRBV29-1
clone size: NA
J gene: TRBJ2-7
D gene: NA
CDR3 protein: CSTTRLAGEYEQYF